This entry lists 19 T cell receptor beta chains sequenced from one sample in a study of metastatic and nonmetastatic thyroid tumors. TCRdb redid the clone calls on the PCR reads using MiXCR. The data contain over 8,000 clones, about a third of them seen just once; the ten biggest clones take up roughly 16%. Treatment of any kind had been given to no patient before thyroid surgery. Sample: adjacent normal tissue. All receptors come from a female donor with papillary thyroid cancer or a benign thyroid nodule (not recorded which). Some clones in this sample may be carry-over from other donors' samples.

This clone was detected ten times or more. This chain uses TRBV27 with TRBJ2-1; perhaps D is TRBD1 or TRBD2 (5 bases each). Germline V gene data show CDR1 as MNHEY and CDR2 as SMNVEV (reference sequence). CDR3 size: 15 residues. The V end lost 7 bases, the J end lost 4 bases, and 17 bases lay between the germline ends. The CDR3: CASKNMGRTYNEQFF. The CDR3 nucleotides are TGTGCCAGCAAGAACATGGGGCGGACTTACAATGAGCAGTTCTTC.

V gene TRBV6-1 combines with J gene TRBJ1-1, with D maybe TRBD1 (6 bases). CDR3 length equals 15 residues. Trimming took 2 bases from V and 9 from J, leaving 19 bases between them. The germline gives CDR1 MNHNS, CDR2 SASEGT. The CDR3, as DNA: TGTGCCAGCAGTGAACCCGTGGACAGTCCAGAAAAAGCTTTCTTT. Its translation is CASSEPVDSPEKAFF.

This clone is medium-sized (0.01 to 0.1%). The chain's CDR3 is CASSVKGTHNEQFF. CDR3 coding DNA: TGTGCCAGCAGCGTTAAGGGGACCCACAATGAGCAGTTCTTC. The chain recombines TRBV9 with TRBJ2-1, with D tentatively TRBD1 or TRBD2 (5 bases each). V lost 2 bases and J lost 5, with 11 bases in between. CDR1 SGDLS and CDR2 YYNGEE come from the germline V gene. The CDR3 runs to 14 residues.

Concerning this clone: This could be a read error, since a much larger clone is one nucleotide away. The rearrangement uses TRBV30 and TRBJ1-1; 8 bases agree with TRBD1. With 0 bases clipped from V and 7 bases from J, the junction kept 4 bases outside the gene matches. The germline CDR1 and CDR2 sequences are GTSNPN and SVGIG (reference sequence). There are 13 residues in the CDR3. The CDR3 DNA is TGTGCCTGGAGTGTCGACAGGGGAAGTGAAGCTTTCTTT. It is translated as CAWSVDRGSEAFF.

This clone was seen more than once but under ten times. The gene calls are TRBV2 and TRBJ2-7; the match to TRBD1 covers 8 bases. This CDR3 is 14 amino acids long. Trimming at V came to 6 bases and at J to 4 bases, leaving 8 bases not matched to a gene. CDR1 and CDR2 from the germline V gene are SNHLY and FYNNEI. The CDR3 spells CASSPDRGLYEQYF. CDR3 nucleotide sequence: TGTGCCAGCAGCCCCGACAGGGGTCTTTACGAGCAGTACTTC. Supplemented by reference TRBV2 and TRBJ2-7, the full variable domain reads EPEVTQTPSHQVTQMGQEVILRCVPISNHLYFYWYRQILGQKVEFLVSFYNNEISEKSEIFDDQFSVERPDGSNFTLKIRSTKLEDSAMYFCASSPDRGLYEQYFGPGTRLTVT.

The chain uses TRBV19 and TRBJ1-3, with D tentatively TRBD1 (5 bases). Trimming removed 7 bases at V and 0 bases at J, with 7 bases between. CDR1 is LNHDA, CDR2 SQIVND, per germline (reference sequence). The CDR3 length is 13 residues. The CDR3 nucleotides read TGTGCCAGTACACAGGTCTCTGGAAACACCATATATTTT. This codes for CASTQVSGNTIYF.

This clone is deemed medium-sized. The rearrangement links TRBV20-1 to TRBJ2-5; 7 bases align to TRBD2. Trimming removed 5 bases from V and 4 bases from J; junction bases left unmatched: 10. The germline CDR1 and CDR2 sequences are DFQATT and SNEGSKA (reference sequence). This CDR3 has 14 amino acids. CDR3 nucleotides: TGCAGTGCTGGGGGGTCGGGGAGGGCAGAGACCCAGTACTTC. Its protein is CSAGGSGRAETQYF.

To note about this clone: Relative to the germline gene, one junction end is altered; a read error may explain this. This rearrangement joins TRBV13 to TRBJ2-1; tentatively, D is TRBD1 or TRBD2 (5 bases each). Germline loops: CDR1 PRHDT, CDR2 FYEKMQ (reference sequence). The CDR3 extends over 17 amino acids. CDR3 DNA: TGTGCCATCAGCCTCTCAGTGTGGGACCAAAGACCCAATGAGCAGTTCTTC. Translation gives CAISLSVWDQRPNEQFF. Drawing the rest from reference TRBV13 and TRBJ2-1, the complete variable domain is AAGVIQSPRHLIKEKRETATLKCYPIPRHDTVYWYQQGPGQDPQFLISFYEKMQSDKGSIPDRFSAQQFSDYHSELNMSSLELGDSALYFCAISLSVWDQRPNEQFFGPGTRLTVL.

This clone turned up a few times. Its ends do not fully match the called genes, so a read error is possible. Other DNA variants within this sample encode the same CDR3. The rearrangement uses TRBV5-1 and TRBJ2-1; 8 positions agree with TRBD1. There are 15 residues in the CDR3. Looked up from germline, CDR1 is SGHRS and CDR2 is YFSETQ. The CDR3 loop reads CASSLEGRGQDEQFF. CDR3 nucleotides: TGCGCCAGTAGCTTGGAGGGCAGGGGGCAGGATGAGCAGTTCTTC.

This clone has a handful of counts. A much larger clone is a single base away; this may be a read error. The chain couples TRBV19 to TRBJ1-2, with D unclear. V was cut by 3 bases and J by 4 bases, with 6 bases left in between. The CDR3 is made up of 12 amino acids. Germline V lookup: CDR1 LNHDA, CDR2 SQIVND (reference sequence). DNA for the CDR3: TGTGCCAGTAGTATTGCGAGCTATGGCTACACCTTC. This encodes CASSIASYGYTF.

The CDR3 nucleotides are TGTGCCAGCAGGTACCGGGACAGGGCGGCACAGCCCCAGCATTTT. Amino acid sequence: CASRYRDRAAQPQHF. The chain recombines TRBV6-5 with TRBJ1-5; 9 bases agree with TRBD1. V lost 6 bases, J lost 7 bases, and 10 bases stayed unmatched. Looked up from germline, CDR1 is MNHEY and CDR2 is SVGAGI. This CDR3 comprises 15 residues.

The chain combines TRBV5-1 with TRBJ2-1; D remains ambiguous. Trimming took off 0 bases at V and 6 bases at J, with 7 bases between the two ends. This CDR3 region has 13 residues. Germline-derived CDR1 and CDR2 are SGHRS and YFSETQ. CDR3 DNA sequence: TGCGCCAGCAGCTTGGCCCCCTCCAATGAGCAGTTCTTC. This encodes CASSLAPSNEQFF. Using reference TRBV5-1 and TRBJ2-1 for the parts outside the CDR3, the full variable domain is KAGVTQTPRYLIKTRGQQVTLSCSPISGHRSVSWYQQTPGQGLQFLFEYFSETQRNKGNFPGRFSGRQFSNSRSEMNVSTLELGDSALYLCASSLAPSNEQFFGPGTRLTVL.

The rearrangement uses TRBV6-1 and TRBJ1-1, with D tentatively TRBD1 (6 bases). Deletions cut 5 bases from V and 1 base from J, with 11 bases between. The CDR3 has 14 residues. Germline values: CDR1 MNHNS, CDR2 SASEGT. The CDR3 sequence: CASSWGGGNTEAFF. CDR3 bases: TGTGCCAGCAGTTGGGGGGGCGGGAACACTGAAGCTTTCTTT.

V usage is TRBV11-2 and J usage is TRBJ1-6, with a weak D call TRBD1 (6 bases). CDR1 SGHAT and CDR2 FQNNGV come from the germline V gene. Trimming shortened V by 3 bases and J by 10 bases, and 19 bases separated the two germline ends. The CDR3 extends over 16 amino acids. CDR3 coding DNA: TGTGCCAGCAGCTTGGGGGCCGGGGCAGGGAACTCACCCCTCCACTTT. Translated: CASSLGAGAGNSPLHF.

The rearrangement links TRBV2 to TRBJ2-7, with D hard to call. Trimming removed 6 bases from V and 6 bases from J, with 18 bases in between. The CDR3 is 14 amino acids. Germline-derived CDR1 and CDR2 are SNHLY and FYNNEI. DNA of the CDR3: TGTGCCAGCAGGTCCGGGCAGGTCATGGGCGAGCAGTACTTC. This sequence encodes CASRSGQVMGEQYF. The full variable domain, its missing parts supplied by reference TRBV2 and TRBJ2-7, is EPEVTQTPSHQVTQMGQEVILRCVPISNHLYFYWYRQILGQKVEFLVSFYNNEISEKSEIFDDQFSVERPDGSNFTLKIRSTKLEDSAMYFCASRSGQVMGEQYFGPGTRLTVT.

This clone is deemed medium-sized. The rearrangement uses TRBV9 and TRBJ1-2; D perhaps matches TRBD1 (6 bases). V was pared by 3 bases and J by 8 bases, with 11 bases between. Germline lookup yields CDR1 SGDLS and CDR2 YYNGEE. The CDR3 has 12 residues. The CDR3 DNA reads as TGTGCCAGCAGCGCGGCAGGGGTCGGCTACACCTTC. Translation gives CASSAAGVGYTF. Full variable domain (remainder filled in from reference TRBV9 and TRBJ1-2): DSGVTQTPKHLITATGQRVTLRCSPRSGDLSVYWYQQSLDQGLQFLIQYYNGEERAKGNILERFSAQQFPDLHSELNLSSLELGDSALYFCASSAAGVGYTFGSGTRLTVV.

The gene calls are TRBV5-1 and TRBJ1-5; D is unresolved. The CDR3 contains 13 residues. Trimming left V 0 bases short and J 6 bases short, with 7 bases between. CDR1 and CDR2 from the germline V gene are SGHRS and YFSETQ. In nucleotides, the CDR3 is TGCGCCAGCAGCTTGGAGGTCGGTCAGCCCCAGCATTTT. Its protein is CASSLEVGQPQHF.

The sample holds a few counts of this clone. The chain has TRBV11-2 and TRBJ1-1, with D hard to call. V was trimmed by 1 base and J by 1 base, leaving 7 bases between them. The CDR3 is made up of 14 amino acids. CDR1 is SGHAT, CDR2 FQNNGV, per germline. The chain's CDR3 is CASSLGGANTEAFF. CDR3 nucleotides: TGTGCCAGCAGCTTAGGGGGAGCGAACACTGAAGCTTTCTTT.

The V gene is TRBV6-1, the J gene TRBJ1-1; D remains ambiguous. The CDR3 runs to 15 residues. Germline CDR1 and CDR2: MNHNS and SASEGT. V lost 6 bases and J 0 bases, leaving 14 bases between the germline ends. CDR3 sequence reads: CASRPHGTVNTEAFF. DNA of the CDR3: TGTGCCAGCAGGCCCCACGGAACGGTGAACACTGAAGCTTTCTTT.